This T cell receptor beta chain was captured by sequencing in a study of T cell changes during pregnancy in multiple sclerosis. The method was immunoSEQ multiplex PCR; TCRdb's version includes in-frame clones alone and lacks a portion of them. The table lists 73,000 or so clones, about 90% of them singletons. V lost 1 base, J lost 6 bases, and 15 bases lay in between. Germline-derived CDR1 and CDR2 are MNHEY and SMNVEV (reference sequence). This CDR3 contains 15 residues. The rearrangement links TRBV27 to TRBJ1-2, with a possible D match to TRBD1 (6 bases). Material: peripheral blood, obtained in the second trimester of pregnancy. The source of this sequence is a female donor with multiple sclerosis, enrolled in a pregnancy study. The CDR3 loop is CASSLWSGERDGYTF. DNA for the CDR3: TGTGCCAGCAGTTTATGGTCAGGGGAACGGGATGGCTACACCTTC.